Each of the 5 T cell receptor beta chains below was sequenced from the same sample in a study of cytomegalovirus exposure and HLA in healthy donors. A multiplex PCR was run with 60 Vbeta primers and 13 Jbeta primers. The data were produced by immunoSEQ multiplex PCR, yet TCRdb's version contains in-frame clones alone and is incomplete. Of over 75,000 clones listed, about 75% are singletons. Specimen: PBMCs. The receptors here all came from a middle-aged man in good health and CMV-seropositive.

The rearrangement joins TRBV25-1 to TRBJ2-5, with D perhaps TRBD1 (6 bases). This CDR3 has 12 residues. From germline, CDR1 is MGHDK and CDR2 SYGVNS. V lost 1 base, J lost 14 bases, and 14 bases lay in between. CDR3 residues: CASSESYRALYF. In nucleotides, the CDR3 is TGTGCCAGCAGTGAATCCTACAGGGCCCTTTACTTC.

V usage is TRBV7-8 and J usage is TRBJ2-5; TRBD1 matches at 8 bases. The length of the CDR3 is 17 residues. Trimming took 3 bases from V and 5 from J; bases not matched to a gene: 14. From germline, CDR1 is SGHVS and CDR2 FQNEAQ. This CDR3 reads CASSLERTGRHTETQYF. For the CDR3, the DNA is TGTGCCAGCAGCTTGGAAAGGACAGGGCGCCATACTGAGACCCAGTACTTC.

The chain couples TRBV29-1 to TRBJ2-7; possible D gene TRBD2, 5 bases. This CDR3 contains 13 residues. Trimming shortened V by 5 bases and J by 3 bases, and 14 bases separated the two germline ends. Germline assignment: CDR1 SQVTM and CDR2 ANQGSEA. The CDR3 region has the DNA TGCAGCGTTAGGAGCGGTACGGGCTACGAGCAGTACTTC. Translating it yields CSVRSGTGYEQYF.

The chain recombines TRBV14 with TRBJ2-6, with D possibly TRBD2 on 6 matching bases. V lost 1 base to trimming and J lost 4 bases, with 14 bases between them. Per germline, CDR1 SGHDN and CDR2 FVKESK. This CDR3 has 17 residues. The DNA of the CDR3 is TGTGCCAGCAGCCAAGGACGGAGGGGCAAGGGGGCCAACGTCCTGACTTTC. Its protein is CASSQGRRGKGANVLTF.

The J gene is TRBJ2-3, the V gene TRBV7-2, with 11 bases fitting TRBD1. The CDR3 has 16 amino acids. Germline-derived CDR1 and CDR2 are SGHTA and FQGNSA. The trim removed 5 bases at V and 1 base at J, leaving 5 bases unmatched. CDR3 bases: TGTGCCAGCAGCGGCGGACAGGGGGCGGGCACAGATACGCAGTATTTT. Protein sequence: CASSGGQGAGTDTQYF.